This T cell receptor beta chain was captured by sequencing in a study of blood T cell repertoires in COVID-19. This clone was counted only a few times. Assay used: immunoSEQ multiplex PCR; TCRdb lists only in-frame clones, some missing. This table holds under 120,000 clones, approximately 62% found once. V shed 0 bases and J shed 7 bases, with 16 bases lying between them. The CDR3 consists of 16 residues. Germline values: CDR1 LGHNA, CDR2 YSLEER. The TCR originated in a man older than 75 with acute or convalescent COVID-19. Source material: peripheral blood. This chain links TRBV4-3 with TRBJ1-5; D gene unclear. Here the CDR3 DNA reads TGCGCCAGCAGCCAAGATCGGTTCCGGGGAGGGCAGCCCCAGCATTTT. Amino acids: CASSQDRFRGGQPQHF.